The 22 T cell receptor beta chains given below trace back to one sample, sequenced in a study of cytomegalovirus exposure and HLA in healthy donors. Only in-frame clones appear in the TCRdb table, and some are missing; sequencing was by immunoSEQ multiplex PCR. This sample has some 79,000 clones, with about 94% found just once. The sequenced sample consisted of PBMCs. The receptors shown here come from a woman between 18 and 30 years old in good health and CMV-seropositive.

The chain couples TRBV9 to TRBJ2-7; D gene unclear. CDR1 and CDR2 from the germline V gene are SGDLS and YYNGEE. This CDR3 contains 13 residues. The V gene lost 0 bases and the J gene lost 4 bases, with 8 bases spanning the gap. The CDR3 spells CASSVDSGYEQYF. The CDR3 DNA reads as TGTGCCAGCAGCGTAGATTCGGGTTACGAGCAGTACTTC.

The chain joins TRBV27 to TRBJ1-1; 8 bases line up with TRBD1. V shed 8 bases, J shed 4 bases, and the junction held 6 bases outside the gene matches. This CDR3 contains 13 residues. Germline V gene data show CDR1 as MNHEY and CDR2 as SMNVEV (reference sequence). The CDR3 coding sequence is TGTGCCAGCTCCAGGGGGCCTGTCACTGAAGCTTTCTTT. As protein: CASSRGPVTEAFF.

The chain has TRBV11-3 and TRBJ2-3, with D uncertain. The germline CDR1 and CDR2 sequences are SGHNT and YENEEA. Trimming left V 4 bases short and J 0 bases short, with 8 bases between. The CDR3 spans 14 residues. CDR3 region: CASSSGQSTDTQYF. The CDR3 DNA reads TGTGCCAGCAGCTCAGGCCAGAGCACAGATACGCAGTATTTT.

The genes are TRBV27 and TRBJ1-3; 8 nucleotides line up with TRBD1. The CDR3 length is 15 residues. V lost 2 bases, J lost 1 base, and 1 base stayed unmatched. Germline V lookup: CDR1 MNHEY, CDR2 SMNVEV (reference sequence). CDR3 nucleotide sequence: TGTGCCAGCAGTTTACAGGGGGCTTCTGGAAACACCATATATTTT. Translated: CASSLQGASGNTIYF.

This chain joins TRBV15 and TRBJ2-5; possible D gene TRBD1, 5 bases. V was clipped by 1 base and J by 1 base, with 10 bases between them. This CDR3 contains 15 residues. Per the germline V gene, CDR1 is LNHNV and CDR2 is YYDKDF (reference sequence). The CDR3 sequence is CATSRGTQGQETQYF. The CDR3 nucleotides are TGTGCCACCAGCAGAGGGACACAAGGCCAAGAGACCCAGTACTTC. The full variable domain, its missing parts supplied by reference TRBV15 and TRBJ2-5, is DAMVIQNPRYQVTQFGKPVTLSCSQTLNHNVMYWYQQKSSQAPKLLFHYYDKDFNNEADTPDNFQSRRPNTSFCFLDIRSPGLGDTAMYLCATSRGTQGQETQYFGPGTRLLVL.

The chain joins TRBV19 to TRBJ1-1; D is ambiguous. The CDR3 is made up of 14 amino acids. Germline V gene data show CDR1 as LNHDA and CDR2 as SQIVND (reference sequence). V shed 10 bases and J shed 0 bases, with 15 bases lying between them. Here the CDR3 DNA reads TGTGCCACTCGGACGGGATCCATGAACACTGAAGCTTTCTTT. Translating it yields CATRTGSMNTEAFF.

This chain uses TRBV30 with TRBJ1-2, with 10 bases matching TRBD1. V lost 1 base and J lost 5; bases outside the gene matches: 4. Germline V lookup: CDR1 GTSNPN, CDR2 SVGIG (reference sequence). The CDR3 has 14 residues. The DNA of the CDR3 is TGTGCCTGGAGTGAGGGACAGGGGACTTATGGCTACACCTTC. Its protein product is CAWSEGQGTYGYTF.

The J gene is TRBJ2-1, the V gene TRBV10-2, with D perhaps matching TRBD2 (6 bases). Trimming shortened V by 4 bases and J by 8 bases, and 12 bases separated the two germline ends. Germline values: CDR1 WSHSY, CDR2 SAAADI. The CDR3 spans 13 residues. The CDR3 reads CASSVAGSDEQFF. The CDR3 bases are TGCGCCAGCAGTGTTGCGGGGTCGGATGAGCAGTTCTTC.

The chain has TRBV19 and TRBJ1-6, with D maybe TRBD1 (6 bases). In germline, CDR1 is LNHDA, CDR2 SQIVND (reference sequence). This CDR3 has 16 residues. Deletions cut 6 bases from V and 6 bases from J, with 18 bases between. CDR3 sequence: CASRNRGGLSNSPLHF. The CDR3, as DNA: TGTGCCAGTAGAAATCGGGGGGGCCTGAGTAATTCACCCCTCCACTTT.

V gene TRBV27 combines with J gene TRBJ2-7; TRBD2 aligns across 11 bases. The CDR3 spans 14 residues. Germline assignment: CDR1 MNHEY and CDR2 SMNVEV (reference sequence). J gave up 6 bases and V 3 bases, and 4 bases lay outside the gene matches. CDR3 nucleotides: TGTGCCAGCAGTTTTACTAGCGGGAGTCGCGAGCAGTACTTC. Translating it yields CASSFTSGSREQYF.

CDR3 DNA: TGCGCCAGCAGCCAAGATCAGGGGCCCAATCAGCCCCAGCATTTT. It specifies CASSQDQGPNQPQHF. The chain recombines TRBV4-3 with TRBJ1-5, with D possibly matching TRBD1 (6 bases). Trimming took 0 bases from V and 3 from J, leaving 9 bases between them. CDR3 size: 15 residues. Germline CDR1 is LGHNA and CDR2 is YSLEER.

This clone was observed once. The chain joins TRBV28 to TRBJ2-1, with D possibly matching TRBD1 (8 bases). Trimming pared 5 bases from V and 7 bases from J, leaving 18 bases between. This CDR3 is 15 amino acids long. Germline assignment: CDR1 MDHEN and CDR2 SYDVKM. This chain's CDR3 is CASSKRTGRVNEQFF. The CDR3 DNA reads as TGTGCCAGCAGTAAACGGACAGGGAGGGTAAATGAGCAGTTCTTC. Variable domain in full (rest from reference TRBV28 and TRBJ2-1): DVKVTQSSRYLVKRTGEKVFLECVQDMDHENMFWYRQDPGLGLRLIYFSYDVKMKEKGDIPEGYSVSREKKERFSLILESASTNQTSMYLCASSKRTGRVNEQFFGPGTRLTVL.

The V gene is TRBV5-1, the J gene TRBJ2-7; TRBD2 agrees at 8 bases. J gave up 7 bases and V 5 bases, and 8 bases lay outside the gene matches. The CDR3 has 13 residues. Germline lookup yields CDR1 SGHRS and CDR2 YFSETQ. The CDR3 DNA is TGCGCCAGCAGGCAAACAGCGGGGGTAGAGCAGTACTTC. It encodes CASRQTAGVEQYF.

The chain has TRBV4-3 and TRBJ2-7; D is perhaps TRBD1 (7 bases). The CDR3 sequence is 15 residues long. Looked up from germline, CDR1 is LGHNA and CDR2 is YSLEER. V was pared by 0 bases and J by 4 bases, with 13 bases between. CDR3 loop: CASSQEMEGAYEQYF. DNA of the CDR3: TGCGCCAGCAGCCAAGAAATGGAGGGGGCGTACGAGCAGTACTTC.

CDR3 protein: CASSIGVGGPHEQFF. In nucleotides, the CDR3 is TGTGCCAGTAGTATAGGTGTTGGAGGACCCCATGAGCAGTTCTTC. The chain carries TRBV19 and TRBJ2-1, with D perhaps TRBD2 (5 bases). V was pared by 1 base and J by 8 bases, with 15 bases between. The length of the CDR3 is 15 residues. CDR1 and CDR2 from the germline V gene are LNHDA and SQIVND (reference sequence).

V is TRBV27 and J is TRBJ1-5, with unresolved D. The ends were cut back, 3 bases at V and 5 bases at J, with 8 bases in the middle. The CDR3 has 13 amino acids. Per the germline V gene, CDR1 is MNHEY and CDR2 is SMNVEV (reference sequence). CDR3 in amino acids: CASSFLRDQPQHF. The CDR3 DNA is TGTGCCAGCAGTTTTTTGCGGGATCAGCCCCAGCATTTT.

This chain connects TRBV15 to TRBJ1-2; 9 bases line up with TRBD1. This CDR3 comprises 15 residues. After removal of 0 bases from V and 8 bases from J, the junction contained 7 bases not matched to a gene. Germline CDR1 is LNHNV and CDR2 is YYDKDF (reference sequence). The CDR3 reads CATSRDYGGTGGYTF. The CDR3 DNA reads as TGTGCCACCAGCAGAGATTACGGCGGGACAGGGGGCTACACCTTC. The whole variable domain, filled in from reference TRBV15 and TRBJ1-2, reads DAMVIQNPRYQVTQFGKPVTLSCSQTLNHNVMYWYQQKSSQAPKLLFHYYDKDFNNEADTPDNFQSRRPNTSFCFLDIRSPGLGDTAMYLCATSRDYGGTGGYTFGSGTRLTVV.

The chain joins TRBV7-9 to TRBJ1-1; D is ambiguous. The CDR3 has 11 residues. Germline CDR1 SEHNR, CDR2 FQNEAQ (reference sequence). Trimming shortened V by 7 bases and J by 0 bases, and 3 bases separated the two germline ends. The DNA for the CDR3 is TGTGCCAGCACCTTGAACACTGAAGCTTTCTTT. Protein product: CASTLNTEAFF.

The rearrangement joins TRBV27 to TRBJ2-7, with D tentatively TRBD2 (6 bases). The germline gives CDR1 MNHEY, CDR2 SMNVEV (reference sequence). The CDR3 extends over 18 amino acids. V was pared by 6 bases and J by 1 base, with 25 bases between. CDR3 in amino acids: CASRVSLPPLRGSYEQYF. The CDR3 nucleotides read TGTGCCAGCAGAGTATCACTGCCTCCTCTCCGGGGGTCCTACGAGCAGTACTTC.

This chain links TRBV19 with TRBJ2-3, with D possibly TRBD2 on 6 matching bases. CDR1 is LNHDA and CDR2 is SQIVND in the germline V gene (reference sequence). CDR3 length: 13 residues. Trimming removed 6 bases at V and 6 bases at J, with 13 bases between. The CDR3 sequence is CASSPRGRDTQYF. For the CDR3, the DNA is TGTGCCAGTAGCCCCCGGGGGAGGGATACGCAGTATTTT.

The rearrangement links TRBV29-1 to TRBJ2-1; weak D call: TRBD1 (5 bases). Trimming cost V 1 base and J 7 bases, with 14 bases left between them. This CDR3 comprises 14 residues. Germline V CDR1 and CDR2: SQVTM, ANQGSEA. The CDR3 here is CSVEVLAGWNEQFF. The CDR3 DNA reads as TGCAGCGTTGAAGTCTTGGCAGGGTGGAATGAGCAGTTCTTC.

The chain carries TRBV7-2 and TRBJ2-2; D gene ambiguous. From germline, CDR1 is SGHTA and CDR2 FQGNSA. The CDR3 spans 15 residues. With 0 bases removed from V and 2 bases from J, the gap between germline ends came to 7 bases. CDR3 protein: CASSLAPTNTGELFF. Written as DNA, the CDR3 is TGTGCCAGCAGCTTAGCGCCTACCAACACCGGGGAGCTGTTTTTT.